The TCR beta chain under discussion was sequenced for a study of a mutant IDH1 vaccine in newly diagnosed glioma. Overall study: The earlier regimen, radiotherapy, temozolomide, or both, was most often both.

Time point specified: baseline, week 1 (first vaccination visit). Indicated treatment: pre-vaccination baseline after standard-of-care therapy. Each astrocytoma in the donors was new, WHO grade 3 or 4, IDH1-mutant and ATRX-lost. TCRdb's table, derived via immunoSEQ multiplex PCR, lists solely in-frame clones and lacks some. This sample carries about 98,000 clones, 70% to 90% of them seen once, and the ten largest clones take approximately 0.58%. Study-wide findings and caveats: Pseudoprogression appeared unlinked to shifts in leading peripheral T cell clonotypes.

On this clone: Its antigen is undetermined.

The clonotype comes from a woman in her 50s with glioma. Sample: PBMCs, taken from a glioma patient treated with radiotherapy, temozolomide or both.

CDR3 in amino acids: CASSLRDGGGTEAFF. The DNA of the CDR3 is TGTGCCAGCAGCTTGCGGGACGGCGGGGGGACTGAAGCTTTCTTT. The chain is built from TRBV5-4 and TRBJ1-1, with a weak D call TRBD1 (5 bases). CDR1 SGHNT and CDR2 YYREEE come from the germline V gene (reference sequence). CDR3 length: 15 residues. V lost 1 base and J lost 5, with 15 bases in between.